Detailed here is one T cell receptor (beta chain). The antigen remains undetermined. The data derive from a study of cytomegalovirus exposure and HLA in healthy donors. The study, taken as a whole, reports: Later work found that TCR association rates differed between HLA loci; DRB1 had the most and HLA-C the fewest.

Trimming removed 2 bases from V and 0 bases from J, with 10 bases in between. This CDR3 has 15 residues. Germline CDR1 reads LGHNA; CDR2 reads YNFKEQ. Both 60 Vbeta primers and 13 Jbeta primers went into the PCR. Sequencing was performed with immunoSEQ multiplex PCR; in TCRdb, only in-frame clones are kept and a portion is missing. The sample consists of roughly 190,000 clones, about 85% of them appearing once. This TCR came from a woman between 45 and 60 years old in good health and CMV-seropositive. The J gene is TRBJ1-2, the V gene TRBV4-2; D is perhaps TRBD1 (6 bases). Sequenced: PBMCs. The CDR3 protein is CASSQPRTANYGYTF. CDR3 nucleotides: TGTGCCAGCAGCCAACCACGGACAGCTAACTATGGCTACACCTTC.